Listed below are T cell receptor beta chains from one sample, sequenced in a study of blood T cell repertoires in COVID-19. This table comes from immunoSEQ multiplex PCR, and its TCRdb copy is limited to in-frame clones, with some not included. Among some 240,000 clones listed, around 86% were seen once. Sequenced sample: PBMCs or T cells enriched from blood (not recorded which). These receptors originate from a woman aged 40-49 years with acute COVID-19. Each CDR3 is given with its conserved first and last residue. A D gene is named only where the DNA matches it firmly. Size is omitted from some rows. Given values are once, few, many or a class for expanded clones.

>.|TRBJ2-3|.|TRBV9|13
CASSKGLADTQYF
TGTGCCAGCAGCAAGGGACTCGCAGATACGCAGTATTTT
>.|TRBJ2-7|few|TRBV11-2|13
CASSLDSRDEQYF
TGTGCCAGCAGCTTAGATTCGAGGGACGAGCAGTACTTC
>.|TRBJ2-5|.|TRBV3-1/TRBV3-2|16
CASSQELARGQETQYF
TGTGCCAGCAGCCAAGAACTAGCACGAGGCCAAGAGACCCAGTACTTC
>.|TRBJ2-5|.|TRBV7-9|12
CASSPQQETQYF
TGTGCCAGCAGCCCCCAACAAGAGACCCAGTACTTC
>.|TRBJ2-3|.|TRBV30|15
CAWSPRTGFEDTQYF
TGTGCCTGGAGTCCACGTACAGGGTTTGAAGATACGCAGTATTTT
>.|TRBJ1-1|.|TRBV24-1|13
CATSDPDSLEAFF
TGTGCCACCAGTGACCCTGACAGTTTAGAAGCTTTCTTT
>.|TRBJ2-2|.|TRBV29-1|13
CSVATGHDGELFF
TGCAGCGTCGCGACAGGTCATGACGGGGAGCTGTTTTTT
>TRBD2|TRBJ2-1|.|TRBV5-1|15
CASSFSGTTYNEQFF
TGCGCCAGCAGCTTTAGCGGGACCACCTACAATGAGCAGTTCTTC
>.|TRBJ1-4|.|TRBV19|14
CASSPDRETRKLFF
TGTGCCAGTAGCCCGGACAGAGAAACGCGAAAACTGTTTTTT
>TRBD1|TRBJ2-5|once|TRBV12-3/TRBV12-4|13
CASRIQGAMTQYF
TGTGCCAGCAGGATACAGGGGGCGATGACCCAGTACTTC
>.|TRBJ2-3|.|TRBV6-5|15
CASRTDRDYTDTQYF
TGTGCCAGCAGGACGGACAGGGACTACACAGATACGCAGTATTTT
>.|TRBJ1-5|.|TRBV15|12
CATSRDSQPQHF
TGTGCCACCAGCAGAGATAGTCAGCCCCAGCATTTT
>TRBD2|TRBJ2-5|.|TRBV14|13
CASSQDWGRAQYF
TGTGCCAGCAGCCAAGATTGGGGGAGGGCCCAGTACTTC
>.|TRBJ2-2|.|TRBV11-2|15
CASSLDLTRSGELFF
TGTGCCAGCAGCTTAGATCTGACTCGATCCGGGGAGCTGTTTTTT
>.|TRBJ2-6|.|TRBV7-9|13
CASKPAGANVLTF
TGTGCCAGTAAGCCGGCTGGGGCCAACGTCCTGACTTTC
>.|TRBJ1-2|.|TRBV29-1|12
CSVASGTHGYTF
TGCAGCGTTGCGTCAGGGACACATGGCTACACCTTC
>TRBD1|TRBJ2-7|once|TRBV12-3/TRBV12-4|13
CASSFGTEYEQYF
TGTGCCAGCAGCTTCGGGACAGAGTACGAGCAGTACTTC
>.|TRBJ2-3|.|TRBV6-4|10
CASSLDTQYF
TGTGCCAGCAGTCTCGATACGCAGTATTTT
>.|TRBJ1-1|.|TRBV15|13
CATSRGGGNEAFF
TGTGCCACCAGCAGAGGAGGAGGGAATGAAGCTTTCTTT
>TRBD1|TRBJ1-1|.|TRBV3-1/TRBV3-2|14
CASSLTGFDTEAFF
TGTGCCAGCAGCCTGACAGGGTTTGATACTGAAGCTTTCTTT
>TRBD1|TRBJ2-5|.|TRBV6-5|14
CASSPGQGRETQYF
TGTGCCAGCAGCCCGGGACAGGGTAGGGAGACCCAGTACTTC
>.|TRBJ1-5|.|TRBV19|14
CASSRGEGRQPQHF
TGTGCCAGTAGTAGGGGGGAGGGGCGCCAGCCCCAGCATTTT
>.|TRBJ1-5|.|TRBV4-1|14
CASSQGASYQPQHF
TGCGCCAGCAGCCAGGGGGCGAGTTACCAGCCCCAGCATTTT
>TRBD2|TRBJ2-7|few|TRBV27|15
CASSTTSGRSYEQYF
TGTGCCAGCAGTACCACTAGCGGACGCTCCTACGAGCAGTACTTC
>TRBD1|TRBJ2-2|.|TRBV5-5|17
CASSPMRGTGNTGELFF
TGTGCCAGCAGCCCGATGAGGGGGACAGGGAACACCGGGGAGCTGTTTTTT
>TRBD2|TRBJ2-7|once|TRBV2|14
CASRLAGGRVEQYF
TGTGCCAGCAGGCTAGCGGGAGGACGGGTGGAGCAGTACTTC
>.|TRBJ2-1|few|TRBV11-3|14
CASRLSSVYNEQFF
TGTGCCAGCAGGTTGTCTAGCGTCTACAATGAGCAGTTCTTC
>TRBD2|TRBJ2-2|few|TRBV7-9|17
CASSLSLAGEDTGELFF
TGTGCCAGCAGCTTATCTCTAGCGGGAGAGGACACCGGGGAGCTGTTTTTT
>TRBD1|TRBJ2-2|.|TRBV7-2|15
CASKLRTGVTGELFF
TGTGCCAGCAAGCTACGGACAGGGGTCACCGGGGAGCTGTTTTTT
>TRBD1|TRBJ2-1|.|TRBV7-6|15
CASSLAGTGNNEQFF
TGTGCCAGCAGCCTGGCAGGGACAGGGAACAATGAGCAGTTCTTC